This passage covers 7 T cell receptor beta chains from one sample sequenced in a study of T cell responses to AZD1222 COVID-19 vaccine. Repertoires were generated with immunoSEQ multiplex PCR, while TCRdb's copy carries only in-frame clones and drops some. The top ten hold around 3% of the sample, which has approximately 90,000 clones, roughly 90% seen once. Sequencing used peripheral blood, obtained on day 0 of AZD1222 vaccination. The receptors were sampled from an adult in good health.

The chain has TRBV5-1 and TRBJ1-1, with D maybe TRBD1 (5 bases). The CDR3 length is 15 residues. Looked up from germline, CDR1 is SGHRS and CDR2 is YFSETQ. V lost 4 bases and J lost 3, with 16 bases in between. The CDR3 nucleotides read TGCGCCAGCAGCCCCAGAACGGGGGGGGACACTGAAGCTTTCTTT. It yields the protein CASSPRTGGDTEAFF.

The V and J genes are TRBV6-4 and TRBJ2-1, with 8 bases that match TRBD2. The CDR3 runs to 17 residues. With 0 bases clipped from V and 0 bases from J, the junction kept 4 bases outside the gene matches. Per the germline V gene, CDR1 is MRHNA and CDR2 is SNTAGT. The CDR3 sequence: CASSDSAGGPSYNEQFF. CDR3 in DNA: TGTGCCAGCAGTGACTCGGCGGGGGGCCCCTCCTACAATGAGCAGTTCTTC.

J is TRBJ1-5 and V is TRBV4-1; D call uncertain. Germline CDR1 and CDR2: MGHRA and YSYEKL. Trimming cost V 0 bases and J 0 bases, with 15 bases left between them. The CDR3 is made up of 18 amino acids. The CDR3 reads CASSQDWVSLGSNQPQHF. The CDR3 nucleotides read TGCGCCAGCAGCCAAGACTGGGTCTCGTTGGGTAGCAATCAGCCCCAGCATTTT.

The rearrangement joins TRBV7-9 to TRBJ2-5, with 10 bases that match TRBD1. This CDR3 region has 15 residues. Germline V gene sequence: CDR1 SEHNR, CDR2 FQNEAQ (reference sequence). The J segment lost 2 bases and the V segment lost 5 bases, leaving 5 bases of the junction unmatched. CDR3 DNA sequence: TGTGCCAGCAGCCGACGGGACAGGGGACAAGAGACCCAGTACTTC. Residues: CASSRRDRGQETQYF.

The CDR3 DNA follows: TGTGCCAGCAGCTTGTACGGACAGAGCTCTGGAAACACCATATATTTT. Amino acid sequence: CASSLYGQSSGNTIYF. This chain uses TRBV11-2 with TRBJ1-3, with D maybe TRBD1 (6 bases). Germline V gives CDR1 SGHAT, CDR2 FQNNGV. V was cut by 3 bases and J by 0 bases, with 12 bases left in between. The length of the CDR3 is 16 residues.

V gene TRBV10-1 combines with J gene TRBJ2-7; TRBD1 might be the D (6 bases). Germline values: CDR1 WNHNN, CDR2 SYGVQD (reference sequence). V gave up 2 bases and J gave up 2 bases, with 10 bases separating them. The length of the CDR3 is 14 residues. In nucleotides, the CDR3 is TGCGCCAGCAGTGAGACAGGGAACACCTACGAGCAGTACTTC. Its protein is CASSETGNTYEQYF.

The rearrangement joins TRBV5-1 to TRBJ2-3, with 11 positions matching TRBD2. The V gene end was trimmed by 4 bases and the J gene end by 2 bases; junction bases not matched to a gene: 6. The germline V gene encodes CDR1 SGHRS and CDR2 YFSETQ. The CDR3 has 16 residues. CDR3: CASSPGTSGLTDTQYF. The CDR3 DNA follows: TGCGCCAGCAGCCCGGGGACTAGCGGACTCACAGATACGCAGTATTTT.